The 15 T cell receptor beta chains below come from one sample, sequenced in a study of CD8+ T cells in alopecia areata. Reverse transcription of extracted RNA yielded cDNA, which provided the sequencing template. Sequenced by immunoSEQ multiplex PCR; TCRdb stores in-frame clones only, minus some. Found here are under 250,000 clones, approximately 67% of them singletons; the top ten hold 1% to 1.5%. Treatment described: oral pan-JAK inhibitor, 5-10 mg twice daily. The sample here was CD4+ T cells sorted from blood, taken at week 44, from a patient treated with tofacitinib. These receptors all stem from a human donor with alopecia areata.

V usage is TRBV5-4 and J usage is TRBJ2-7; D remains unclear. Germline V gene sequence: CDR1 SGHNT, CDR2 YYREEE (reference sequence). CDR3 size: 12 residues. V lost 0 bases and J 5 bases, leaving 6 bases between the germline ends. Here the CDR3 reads CASSLGVNEQYF. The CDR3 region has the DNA TGTGCCAGCAGCTTGGGGGTCAACGAGCAGTACTTC.

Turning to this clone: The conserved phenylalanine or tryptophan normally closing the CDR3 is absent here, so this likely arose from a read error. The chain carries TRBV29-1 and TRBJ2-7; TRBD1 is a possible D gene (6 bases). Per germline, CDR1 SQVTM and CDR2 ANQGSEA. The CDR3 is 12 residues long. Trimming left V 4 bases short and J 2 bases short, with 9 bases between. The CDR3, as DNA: TGCAGCGTTGGGGCAGGGGCCTACGAGCAGTACCTC. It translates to CSVGAGAYEQYL.

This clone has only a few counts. This CDR3 reads CSVVQEVSTDTQYF. CDR3 nucleotides: TGCAGCGTTGTTCAGGAAGTAAGCACAGATACGCAGTATTTT. This chain joins TRBV29-1 and TRBJ2-3, with D hard to call. CDR3 size: 14 residues. V lost 4 bases to trimming and J lost 0 bases, with 11 bases between them. The germline V gene has CDR1 SQVTM and CDR2 ANQGSEA.

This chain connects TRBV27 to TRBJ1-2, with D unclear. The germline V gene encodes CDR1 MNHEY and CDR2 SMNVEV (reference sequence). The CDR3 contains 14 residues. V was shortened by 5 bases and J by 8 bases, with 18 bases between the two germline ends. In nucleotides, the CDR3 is TGTGCCAGCAGTGCCATGCCTCCCGGAGAGGGCTACACCTTC. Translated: CASSAMPPGEGYTF.

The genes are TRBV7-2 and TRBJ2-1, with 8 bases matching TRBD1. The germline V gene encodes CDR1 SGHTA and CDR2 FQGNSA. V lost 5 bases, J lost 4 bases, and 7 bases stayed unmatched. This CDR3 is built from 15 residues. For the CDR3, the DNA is TGTGCCAGCAGCATCTGGACAGGGTCTTACAATGAGCAGTTCTTC. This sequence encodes CASSIWTGSYNEQFF. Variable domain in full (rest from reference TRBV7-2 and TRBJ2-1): GAGVSQSPSNKVTEKGKDVELRCDPISGHTALYWYRQSLGQGLEFLIYFQGNSAPDKSGLPSDRFSAERTGGSVSTLTIQRTQQEDSAVYLCASSIWTGSYNEQFFGPGTRLTVL.

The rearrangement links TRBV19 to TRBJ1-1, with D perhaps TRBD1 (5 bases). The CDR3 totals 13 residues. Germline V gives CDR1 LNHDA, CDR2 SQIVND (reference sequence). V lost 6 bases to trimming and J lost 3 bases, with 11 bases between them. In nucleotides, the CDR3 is TGTGCCAGTAGGACTGACAGATACACTGAAGCTTTCTTT. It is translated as CASRTDRYTEAFF.

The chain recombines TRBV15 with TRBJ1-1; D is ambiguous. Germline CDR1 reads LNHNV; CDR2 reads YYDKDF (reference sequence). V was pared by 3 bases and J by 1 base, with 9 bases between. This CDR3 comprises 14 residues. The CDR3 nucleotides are TGTGCCACCAGCAGCAGGCAGAAGAACACTGAAGCTTTCTTT. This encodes CATSSRQKNTEAFF.

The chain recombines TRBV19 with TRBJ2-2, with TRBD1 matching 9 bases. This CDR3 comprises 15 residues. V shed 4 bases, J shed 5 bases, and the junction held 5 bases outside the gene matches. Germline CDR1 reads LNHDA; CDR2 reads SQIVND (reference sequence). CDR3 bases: TGTGCCAGTAGTACCCGGGACAGGGAAACCGGGGAGCTGTTTTTT. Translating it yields CASSTRDRETGELFF.

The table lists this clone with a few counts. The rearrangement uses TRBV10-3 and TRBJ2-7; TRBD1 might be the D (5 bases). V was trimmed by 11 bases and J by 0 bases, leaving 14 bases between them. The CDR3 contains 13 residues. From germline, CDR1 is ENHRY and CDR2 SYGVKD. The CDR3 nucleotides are TGTGCCGCCGACAGTGATCGCTCCTACGAGCAGTACTTC. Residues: CAADSDRSYEQYF.

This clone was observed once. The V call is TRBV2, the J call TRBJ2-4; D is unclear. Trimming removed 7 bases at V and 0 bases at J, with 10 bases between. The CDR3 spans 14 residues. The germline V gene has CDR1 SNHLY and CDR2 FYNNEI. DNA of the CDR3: TGTGCCAGCATAGGTAAAGGAGCCAAAAACATTCAGTACTTC. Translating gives CASIGKGAKNIQYF.

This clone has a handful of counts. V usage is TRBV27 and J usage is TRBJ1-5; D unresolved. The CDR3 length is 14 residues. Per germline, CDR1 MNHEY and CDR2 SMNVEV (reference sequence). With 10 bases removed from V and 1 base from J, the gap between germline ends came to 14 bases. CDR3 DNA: TGTGCCACCTCAAAGGTGGGGAGCAATCAGCCCCAGCATTTT. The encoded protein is CATSKVGSNQPQHF.

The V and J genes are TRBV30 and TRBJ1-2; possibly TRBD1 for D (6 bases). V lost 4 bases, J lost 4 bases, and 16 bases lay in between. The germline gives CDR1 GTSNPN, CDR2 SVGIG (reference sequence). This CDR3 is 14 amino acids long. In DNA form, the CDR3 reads TGTGCCTGGACGAAACAGGGATCCACCTATGGCTACACCTTC. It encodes CAWTKQGSTYGYTF. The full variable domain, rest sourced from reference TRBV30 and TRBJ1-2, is SQTIHQWPATLVQPVGSPLSLECTVEGTSNPNLYWYRQAAGRGLQLLFYSVGIGQISSEVPQNLSASRPQDRQFILSSKKLLLSDSGFYLCAWTKQGSTYGYTFGSGTRLTVV.

DNA of the CDR3: TGCGCCAGCACCCCGCCAGGCGGAGAAAAACTGTTTTTT. Amino acid sequence: CASTPPGGEKLFF. This chain connects TRBV23-1 to TRBJ1-4; D is unclear. TRBV23-1 is given ORF status, its function remaining uncertain. CDR3 size: 13 residues. The ends were cut back, 7 bases at V and 8 bases at J, with 14 bases in the middle.

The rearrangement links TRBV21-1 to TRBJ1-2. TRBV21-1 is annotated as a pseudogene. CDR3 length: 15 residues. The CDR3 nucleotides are TGTGCCAGCAGCAAGAGTGGGGAGACCGACTATGGCTACACCTTC. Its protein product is CASSKSGETDYGYTF.

CDR3 bases: TGTGCCAGCTCACCACCGGAGGGGCTCCAAGAGACCCAGTACTTC. This gives the protein CASSPPEGLQETQYF. The chain links TRBV18 to TRBJ2-5, with TRBD2 as a possible D gene (6 bases). This CDR3 has 15 amino acids. CDR1 is KGHSH, CDR2 LQKENI, per germline. The germline V and J ends were trimmed by 0 bases and 1 base, with 9 bases remaining between them.